The following is a T cell receptor beta chain sequence with its context. Its matching antigen is unknown. The germline gives CDR1 MNHEY, CDR2 SVGEGT. The CDR3 has 18 amino acids. V was cut by 0 bases and J by 3 bases, with 18 bases left in between. These data originate in a study of T cells in Graves' hyperthyroidism and ophthalmopathy. Broader study findings: With a median lead of around 6.7 months before onset, the model predicted ophthalmopathy. In the analysis, a 13 V-J model separated ophthalmopathy from stable hyperthyroidism.

Researchers amplified the TCR beta CDR3 regions from RNA transcripts. HTBI primers were employed in a first-round RT-PCR of the TCR CDR3. A single record per CDR3 protein comes from TCRdb applying MiXCR to the multiplex PCR reads. Altogether about 710,000 distinct CDR3 sequences are present, around 17% being singletons, with the ten largest covering around 8.1%. Hyperthyroidism patients were newly diagnosed, had disease duration under 2 months, and were aged 18 to 65 years. The sample was blood. This chain connects TRBV6-2 or TRBV6-3 to TRBJ1-5; D remains unclear. The sequence came from a man between 18 and 35 years old with Graves' hyperthyroidism. As DNA, the CDR3 is TGTGCCAGCAGTTACTCGAGTTGGTCCGCCCGGAACAATCAGCCCCAGCATTTT. Protein sequence: CASSYSSWSARNNQPQHF.